This T cell receptor (beta chain) appears in the sequencing data of a study of cytomegalovirus exposure and HLA in healthy donors. Primers included in the PCR were 60 Vbeta and 13 Jbeta primers. In the original analysis: It was a later analysis that counted tens of millions of unique TCR beta chains, of which some 12 million were shared. Sequencing was performed with immunoSEQ multiplex PCR; in TCRdb, only in-frame clones are kept and a portion is missing. That table is the source of V, J and clone size, and D and trimming were worked out from the DNA. The sample holds 80,000 or so clones, roughly two thirds seen once. With regard to this clone: Its antigen is undetermined.

V was trimmed by 1 base and J by 4 bases, leaving 13 bases between them. CDR1 and CDR2 from the germline V gene are MGHRA and YSYEKL. The CDR3 length is 15 residues. Study conclusions and caveats: Reports state that TCR beta sequences accurately predicted most subjects' HLA-A and HLA-B alleles. The presence/absence work took it that sequencing depth was about the same across donors. On later analysis, the bulk of CMV-associated TCR beta chains appeared to be HLA-restricted.

The source of this sequence is a man aged 55 to 70 in good health and CMV-seropositive. The V call is TRBV4-1, the J call TRBJ1-1; no clear D gene. The sample comprised PBMCs. Here the CDR3 reads CASSQGAWEGTEAFF. The CDR3 nucleotides read TGCGCCAGCAGCCAAGGGGCATGGGAGGGCACTGAAGCTTTCTTT.